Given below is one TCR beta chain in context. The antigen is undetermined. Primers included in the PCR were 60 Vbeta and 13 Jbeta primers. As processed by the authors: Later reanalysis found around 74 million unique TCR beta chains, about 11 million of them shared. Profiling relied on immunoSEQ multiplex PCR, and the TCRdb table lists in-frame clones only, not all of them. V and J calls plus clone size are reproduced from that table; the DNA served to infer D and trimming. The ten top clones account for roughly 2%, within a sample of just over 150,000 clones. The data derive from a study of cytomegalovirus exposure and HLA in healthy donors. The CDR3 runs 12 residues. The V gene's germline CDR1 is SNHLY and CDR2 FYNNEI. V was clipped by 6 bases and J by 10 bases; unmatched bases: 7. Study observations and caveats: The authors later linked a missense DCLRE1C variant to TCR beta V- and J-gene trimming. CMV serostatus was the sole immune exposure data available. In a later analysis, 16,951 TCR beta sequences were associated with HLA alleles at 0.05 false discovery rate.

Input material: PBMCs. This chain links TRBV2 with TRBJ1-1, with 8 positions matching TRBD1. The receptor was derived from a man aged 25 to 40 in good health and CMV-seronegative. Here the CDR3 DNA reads TGTGCCAGCAGGACTACCGGGACAGGAGCTTTCTTT. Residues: CASRTTGTGAFF.